A selection of T cell receptor beta chains follows, all from one sample in a study of shared clonotypes between healthy human individuals. The table came from immunoSEQ multiplex PCR; TCRdb's copy has only in-frame clones and leaves some out. The table shows roughly 2,500,000 clones, with 93% occurring only once. Sequencing input: naive CD4+ T cells from PBMCs. Every receptor here comes from a man between 18 and 29 years old in good health. Some clones in this sample may be carry-over from other donors' samples. Each CDR3 is given with its conserved first and last residue. Each record gives: D gene, V gene, clone size, J gene, CDR3 protein, CDR3 DNA. A D gene is named only where the DNA matches it firmly. Clone size, where shown, is once, few, many, or a class for clones that have expanded.

>NA|TRBV18|few|TRBJ1-3
CASSSRWETTGNTIYF
TGTGCCAGCTCATCCAGATGGGAAACTACTGGAAACACCATATATTTT
>TRBD1|TRBV9|NA|TRBJ2-7
CASSVADRAVYEQYF
TGTGCCAGCAGCGTAGCGGACAGGGCCGTTTACGAGCAGTACTTC
>TRBD2|TRBV5-1|NA|TRBJ2-1
CASSYLAGDTSEQFF
TGCGCCAGCAGCTATCTAGCGGGAGACACCTCTGAGCAGTTCTTC
>NA|TRBV12-5|NA|TRBJ2-1
CASGLVPWKGKAVSSYNEQFF
TGTGCTAGTGGTTTGGTACCGTGGAAGGGAAAAGCGGTTAGCTCCTACAATGAGCAGTTCTTC
>NA|TRBV28|NA|TRBJ2-1
CASSTPGSYNEQFF
TGTGCCAGCAGCACCCCGGGGTCGTACAATGAGCAGTTCTTC
>NA|TRBV6-6|NA|TRBJ1-2
CASSSGYGYTF
TGTGCCAGCAGTTCAGGTTATGGCTACACCTTC
>NA|TRBV6-6|NA|TRBJ2-7
CASRRTYEQYF
TGTGCCAGCAGAAGAACGTACGAGCAGTACTTC
>NA|TRBV12-2|NA|TRBJ2-7
CASRSGANYDGQYF
TGTGCAAGTCGCTCAGGGGCCAACTACGATGGGCAGTACTTC
>TRBD1|TRBV5-1|few|TRBJ1-4
CASSLSGQVFF
TGCGCCAGCAGCTTGTCGGGACAGGTGTTTTTT
>TRBD1|TRBV19|NA|TRBJ2-7
CALYAGTGSSYEQYF
TGTGCCCTTTATGCAGGGACAGGGAGCTCCTACGAGCAGTACTTC
>NA|TRBV5-1|NA|TRBJ2-7
CASSLEARGYEQYF
TGCGCCAGCAGCTTGGAAGCCCGAGGCTACGAGCAGTACTTC
>NA|TRBV5-4|NA|TRBJ2-7
CASSLGQADGEQYF
TGTGCCAGCAGCCTGGGGCAGGCTGACGGTGAGCAGTACTTC
>NA|TRBV29-1|NA|TRBJ1-1
CSVDRGTEAFF
TGCAGCGTTGATAGAGGCACTGAAGCTTTCTTT
>NA|TRBV5-5|NA|TRBJ1-2
CASTTIPQFYGYTF
TGTGCCAGCACTACTATCCCACAGTTCTATGGCTACACCTTC
>NA|TRBV7-9|NA|TRBJ2-2
CASSPPLANTGELFF
TGTGCCAGCAGCCCCCCTCTAGCGAACACCGGGGAGCTGTTTTTT
>NA|TRBV5-5|NA|TRBJ2-2
CASSLVPRGRNTGELFF
TGTGCCAGCAGCTTAGTCCCTCGTGGAAGAAACACCGGGGAGCTGTTTTTT
>NA|TRBV5-1|NA|TRBJ1-1
CASSLEQGLNTEAFF
TGCGCCAGCAGCCTGGAACAGGGACTTAACACTGAAGCTTTCTTT
>TRBD2|TRBV11-2|NA|TRBJ2-5
CASSLVTLAGQETQYF
TGTGCCAGCAGCTTAGTGACGCTAGCGGGTCAAGAGACCCAGTACTTC
>NA|TRBV5-1|NA|TRBJ2-5
CASSLVGGALETQYF
TGCGCCAGCAGCTTGGTCGGCGGAGCGTTGGAGACCCAGTACTTC
>NA|TRBV2|NA|TRBJ1-5
CASSEEKISNQPQHF
TGTGCCAGCAGTGAAGAAAAAATTAGCAATCAGCCCCAGCATTTT
>NA|TRBV5-4|NA|TRBJ2-1
CASSLAVGNEQFF
TGTGCCAGCAGCTTGGCGGTAGGCAATGAGCAGTTCTTC
>NA|TRBV28|NA|TRBJ1-6
CASSFQGFSGSDSPLHF
TGTGCCAGCAGTTTTCAAGGGTTCAGTGGTTCGGATTCACCCCTCCACTTT
>TRBD1|TRBV9|NA|TRBJ1-4
CASSVRGQGQNEKLFF
TGTGCCAGCAGCGTACGGGGACAGGGGCAAAATGAAAAACTGTTTTTT
>NA|TRBV11-2|NA|TRBJ1-4
CASSPRYGSNEKLFF
TGTGCCAGCAGCCCGCGTTACGGGTCTAATGAAAAACTGTTTTTT
>TRBD2|TRBV28|NA|TRBJ2-5
CASTVGGSIETQYF
TGTGCCAGCACAGTCGGCGGGAGTATAGAGACCCAGTACTTC
>TRBD1|TRBV7-9|NA|TRBJ2-1
CASSQRGPQGSYNEQFF
TGTGCCAGCAGCCAGAGAGGACCACAGGGGTCCTACAATGAGCAGTTCTTC
>TRBD1|TRBV7-2|NA|TRBJ1-1
CASSVRGRRNTEAFF
TGTGCCAGCAGCGTCAGGGGGCGCAGGAACACTGAAGCTTTCTTT
>TRBD2|TRBV6-6|NA|TRBJ2-7
CASSGAGDWTEQYF
TGTGCCAGCAGTGGGGCGGGGGATTGGACGGAGCAGTACTTC
>NA|TRBV27|NA|TRBJ1-2
CANETGSYGYTF
TGTGCCAACGAGACAGGTAGTTATGGCTACACCTTC
>NA|TRBV6-5|NA|TRBJ2-7
CASKKYRESSYEQYF
TGTGCCAGCAAGAAGTACAGGGAGAGCTCCTACGAGCAGTACTTC
>NA|TRBV5-4|once|TRBJ1-1
CASSLAGADTEAFF
TGTGCCAGCAGCTTGGCAGGGGCAGACACTGAAGCTTTCTTT
>TRBD1|TRBV29-1|NA|TRBJ1-2
CSVVQGATGYTF
TGCAGCGTAGTACAGGGGGCGACCGGCTACACCTTC
>NA|TRBV6-5|NA|TRBJ2-7
CASSAGSYEQYF
TGTGCCAGCAGTGCGGGTAGTTACGAGCAGTACTTC
>NA|TRBV6-6|once|TRBJ1-4
CASSLNRRKEKLFF
TGTGCCAGCAGTTTGAACAGACGCAAGGAAAAACTGTTTTTT
>NA|TRBV28|NA|TRBJ2-7
CASSLVGYEQYF
TGTGCCAGCAGTTTAGTCGGTTACGAGCAGTACTTC
>TRBD1|TRBV11-2|NA|TRBJ2-2
CASSSYRDRVYTGELFF
TGTGCCAGCAGCTCGTACCGGGACAGGGTGTACACCGGGGAGCTGTTTTTT
>NA|TRBV29-1|NA|TRBJ2-5
CGGTPNAETQYF
TGCGGCGGGACTCCGAATGCGGAGACCCAGTACTTC
>NA|TRBV6-5|NA|TRBJ2-7
CASSPLPQGEQYF
TGTGCCAGCAGTCCTCTACCTCAAGGCGAGCAGTACTTC
>TRBD2|TRBV30|once|TRBJ2-5
CAWTTRGFQETQYF
TGTGCCTGGACTACGCGGGGGTTCCAAGAGACCCAGTACTTC
>TRBD1|TRBV28|NA|TRBJ1-2
CASSSPDRDTNYGYTF
TGTGCCAGCAGTTCCCCGGACAGGGATACTAACTATGGCTACACCTTC
>TRBD1|TRBV27|NA|TRBJ1-2
CASSHRDRVTGYTF
TGTGCCAGCAGCCACCGGGACAGGGTAACTGGCTACACCTTC
>TRBD1|TRBV5-1|NA|TRBJ2-7
CASRPGTGRYEQYF
TGCGCCAGCAGACCCGGGACAGGGAGGTACGAGCAGTACTTC